This TCR beta chain was captured in a study of beta chain features in type 1 diabetes. This CDR3 is 13 amino acids long. Germline V CDR1 and CDR2: SEHNR, FQNEAQ (reference sequence). V shed 5 bases and J 4 bases; nucleotides not matched to a gene: 4. Findings and caveats of the study: Patients with Type 1 diabetes showed moderately but significantly shorter TCRB CDR3s in all four CD4+ subsets. Any HLA-type effect on TCRB rearrangement remained unresolved here.

Expressed TCRB transcripts were sequenced, since all the RNA that had been isolated was reverse transcribed. The protocol was immunoSEQ multiplex PCR, while the TCRdb copy is restricted to in-frame clones and leaves out a portion. The top ten hold around 2.7% of the sample, which has approximately 120,000 clones, about 18% seen once. Note on this clone: Its specificity is not known.

Donors contributed one heparinised blood draw apiece, averaging about 110 mL. A CD45RO/CCR7/CD25/CD127/CD95/CD27 panel sorted naive, central memory, regulatory and stem cell-like memory CD4+ cells. The sample consisted of central memory CD4+ T cells from blood. The receptor's source is a man aged 18 to 29 with type 1 diabetes. J is TRBJ1-2 and V is TRBV7-9; TRBD1 aligns across 7 bases. In nucleotides, the CDR3 is TGTGCCAGCAGCATCCGGGACAGCTATGGCTACACCTTC. Protein: CASSIRDSYGYTF.